This entry lists 4 T cell receptor beta chains sequenced from one sample in a study of blood T cell repertoires in COVID-19. Using immunoSEQ multiplex PCR, the repertoire was profiled, and TCRdb retains in-frame clones only, with some absent. This table has hundreds of thousands of clones, approximately 91% appearing once. The sequenced sample was PBMCs or T cells enriched from blood (not recorded which). Receptors originate from a man aged 60 to 69 who had recovered from COVID-19.

This chain links TRBV24-1 with TRBJ2-3; possible D gene TRBD2, 6 bases. The germline V gene has CDR1 KGHDR and CDR2 SFDVKD. The CDR3 loop spans 13 amino acids. V was clipped by 6 bases and J by 7 bases, with 13 bases between them. The CDR3 nucleotides read TGTGCCACCAGTCCATGGGGGGATTATACGCAGTATTTT. This sequence encodes CATSPWGDYTQYF.

V gene TRBV5-5 combines with J gene TRBJ1-3; D gene uncertain. The length of the CDR3 is 16 residues. Germline-derived CDR1 and CDR2 are SGHKS and YYEKEE (reference sequence). Trimming left V 6 bases short and J 0 bases short, with 16 bases between. CDR3 DNA sequence: TGTGCCAGCACCCGTGCGTTCGGCGGCTCTGGAAACACCATATATTTT. The encoded protein is CASTRAFGGSGNTIYF.

The chain couples TRBV5-1 to TRBJ2-2; D may be TRBD1 (5 bases). This CDR3 is built from 14 residues. V was pared by 5 bases and J by 1 base, with 9 bases between. Germline V gene sequence: CDR1 SGHRS, CDR2 YFSETQ. The CDR3 spells CASSETVNTGELFF. CDR3 DNA sequence: TGCGCCAGCAGTGAGACAGTGAACACCGGGGAGCTGTTTTTT.

The rearrangement uses TRBV7-9 and TRBJ2-7; 11 bases agree with TRBD2. CDR1 and CDR2 (germline): SEHNR, FQNEAQ (reference sequence). The V and J ends lost 4 bases and 5 bases, in that order; junction bases with no gene match: 16. The CDR3 is 18 residues long. Here the CDR3 DNA reads TGTGCCAGCAGCTCCCCTCGGACTAGCGGGTCCTTCAGCGACGAGCAGTACTTC. It translates to CASSSPRTSGSFSDEQYF.